The present TCR beta chain was sequenced within a study of blood T cell repertoires in COVID-19 (dated by TCRdb to 2019 to 2021). About the investigation overall: Collaborator samples came from the United States, Italy and Spain and covered acute and convalescent phases of COVID-19. The material from the prospective study consisted of cDNA or gDNA derived from T cells, B-cell-depleted T cells, or PBMCs. The dataset comprised deeply sampled blood TCRbeta repertoires from subjects exposed to, actively infected with, or recovered from COVID-19. The sample metadata nearly always contained a de-identified subject ID, COVID-19 status, age in years and sex. Where available, HLA class I and class II types were taken from metadata supplied by the sample provider and were not determined by assay-based typing. The repertoires were made available in a free public database intended to serve as a resource for research on the immune response to SARS-CoV-2. The samples were drawn from two sources: the first 160 participants of the ongoing ImmuneRACE study, and 1,200 or so subjects contributed by 6 global collaborators.

The investigation overall reported the following: The quantity of clinical and demographic metadata differed by source and by participant and was supplied without curation.

In its sample, this clone was seen once. Its antigen target is currently unknown. There are no base qualities to consult, and no much larger clone falls within one base. Collaborating institutions collected whole blood in K2EDTA tubes following their own protocols. For TCRbeta analysis, collaborator samples were shipped as frozen whole blood, as isolated PBMCs, or as DNA extracted from either sample type. The immunoSEQ Assay, a bias-controlled multiplex PCR, was used to amplify TCRbeta CDR3 regions from genomic DNA. The paper's data handling went like this. The number of nucleated cells in each sample was estimated by amplification of reference gene primers within the assay. To quantify the absolute abundance of each unique TCRbeta CDR3 rearrangement, sequence reads were collapsed and filtered. For each sample, productive Simpson clonality was calculated as the square root of Simpson's diversity index across productive rearrangements. TCRdb obtained this table from immuneACCESS and retained in-frame rearrangements with V and J assigned. These tables miss some clones; where compared with another copy, unresolved V genes account for less than half of the shortfall, and the remainder is unexplained. That table is the source of V, J and clone size, and D and trimming were worked out from the DNA. Recorded for this sample are 470,000 or so clones; approximately 90% of them occurred a single time. Clones ranked in the top ten supply more than 4% of the sample.

The TCR sequence derives from a woman in her 30s with acute or convalescent COVID-19. Sequenced material: peripheral blood.

The CDR3 reads CASSTAADTQYF. The nucleotides read TGTGCCAGCTCAACGGCGGCAGATACGCAGTATTTT. In this chain, TRBV18 is recombined with TRBJ2-3; no D gene is confidently identified. Looking up the germline V gene yields CDR1 KGHSH and CDR2 LQKENI. From cysteine to phenylalanine, the CDR3 is 12 amino acids long. The retained sequence is limited to the CDR3, 36 bases, with the frame set at the first base. V loses 5 bases, J loses 4 bases, and the germline ends lie 7 bases apart.